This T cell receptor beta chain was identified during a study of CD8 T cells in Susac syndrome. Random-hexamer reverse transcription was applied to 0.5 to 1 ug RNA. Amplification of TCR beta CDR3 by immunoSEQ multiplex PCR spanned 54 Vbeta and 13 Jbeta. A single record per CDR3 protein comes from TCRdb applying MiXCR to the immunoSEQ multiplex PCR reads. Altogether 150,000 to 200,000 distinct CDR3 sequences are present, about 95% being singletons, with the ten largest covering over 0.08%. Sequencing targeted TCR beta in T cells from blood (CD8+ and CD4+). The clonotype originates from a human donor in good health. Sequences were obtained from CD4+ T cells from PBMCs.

CDR3 region: CAIRPSPLGNEQFF. DNA for the CDR3: TGTGCGATCCGGCCTAGCCCATTGGGGAATGAGCAGTTCTTC. The chain combines TRBV7-6 with TRBJ2-1; D might be TRBD2 (5 bases). CDR3 length: 14 amino acids. Germline V gene data show CDR1 as SGHVS and CDR2 as FNYEAQ. The full variable domain, rest sourced from reference TRBV7-6 and TRBJ2-1, is GAGVSQSPRYKVTKRGQDVALRCDPISGHVSLYWYRQALGQGPEFLTYFNYEAQQDKSGLPNDRFSAERPEGSISTLTIQRTEQRDSAMYRCAIRPSPLGNEQFFGPGTRLTVL.